This entry lists 28 T cell receptor beta chains sequenced from one sample in a study of spatial heterogeneity in lung cancer. Findings of the study overall: For expanded intratumoral alpha and beta TCRs, counts tracked tumor mutation counts.

For these TCRs, the target antigens are not known. Stated time point: sample taken at primary tumor resection. One entry per CDR3 protein, called by TCRdb with MiXCR from the 5' RACE reads. The sample holds some 100,000 distinct CDR3 sequences, approximately 4.7% seen once. The sample in question was lung tumor tissue, obtained at surgery. Receptors originate from a male donor with early-stage non-small cell lung cancer.

Regarding this clonotype: A much larger clonotype is one base distant, so this may be a read error. This chain joins TRBV5-1 and TRBJ2-1; no clear D. Germline V gives CDR1 SGHRS, CDR2 YFSETQ. The CDR3 runs 12 residues. The CDR3 sequence: CVSSLTYNEQFF. DNA for the CDR3: TGCGTCAGCAGCTTAACGTACAATGAGCAGTTCTTC.

This clonotype appeared a few times. The chain has TRBV7-8 and TRBJ1-6; tentative D call: TRBD1 (6 bases). V shed 3 bases and J shed 7 bases, with 13 bases lying between them. The CDR3 sequence is 15 residues long. Per germline, CDR1 SGHVS and CDR2 FQNEAQ. CDR3 DNA: TGTGCCAGCAGCTTTTCACAGGGATCCAATTCACCCCTCCACTTT. Translating it yields CASSFSQGSNSPLHF.

This clonotype was seen repeatedly, ten times or more. The chain couples TRBV11-2 to TRBJ1-1; D unclear. Trimming shortened V by 1 base and J by 1 base, and 4 bases separated the two germline ends. This CDR3 comprises 13 residues. CDR1 and CDR2 (germline): SGHAT, FQNNGV. CDR3 nucleotide sequence: TGTGCCAGCAGCTTAGTAGGGAACACTGAAGCTTTCTTT. This encodes CASSLVGNTEAFF. Based on the CDR3 plus reference TRBV11-2 and TRBJ1-1, the full variable domain is EAGVAQSPRYKIIEKRQSVAFWCNPISGHATLYWYQQILGQGPKLLIQFQNNGVVDDSQLPKDRFSAERLKGVDSTLKIQPAKLEDSAVYLCASSLVGNTEAFFGQGTRLTVV.

In its sample, this clonotype was seen many times. CDR3 coding DNA: TGTGCCAGCATAAGTCAGGGCTACAATGAGCAGTTCTTC. Translation: CASISQGYNEQFF. The chain joins TRBV2 to TRBJ2-1, with D possibly TRBD1 on 5 matching bases. CDR1 is SNHLY and CDR2 is FYNNEI in the germline V gene. The CDR3 covers 13 residues. Between the trimmed V and J ends, which lost 7 bases and 3 bases, there was a span of 10 bases.

This clonotype was found a few times. This chain uses TRBV7-6 with TRBJ2-5; no reliable D call. Between the trimmed V and J ends, which lost 3 bases and 0 bases, there was a span of 5 bases. Per the germline V gene, CDR1 is SGHVS and CDR2 is FNYEAQ. The CDR3 runs 13 residues. CDR3 protein: CASSFRHQETQYF. In DNA form, the CDR3 reads TGTGCCAGCAGCTTCCGACACCAAGAGACCCAGTACTTC.

In this sample, this clonotype turned up a few times. V gene TRBV11-1 combines with J gene TRBJ2-5; D may correspond to TRBD1 or TRBD2 (6 bases each). Trimming removed 2 bases from V and 5 bases from J, with 15 bases in between. CDR3 length: 15 amino acids. CDR1 is SGHAT, CDR2 FQDESV, per germline (reference sequence). The CDR3: CASSLLAGHYETQYF. CDR3 DNA: TGTGCCAGCAGCTTACTCGCGGGACACTACGAGACCCAGTACTTC.

This clonotype was observed at least ten times. V and J are TRBV25-1 and TRBJ1-1; D gene unclear. The germline V and J ends were trimmed by 2 bases and 3 bases, with 7 bases remaining between them. The germline V gene encodes CDR1 MGHDK and CDR2 SYGVNS. The CDR3 is made up of 13 amino acids. The CDR3 loop is CASSEPGYTEAFF. The CDR3 DNA sequence: TGTGCCAGCAGTGAACCGGGGTACACTGAAGCTTTCTTT.

The rearrangement links TRBV7-2 to TRBJ1-5, with D unclear. Per germline, CDR1 SGHTA and CDR2 FQGNSA. V was pared by 2 bases and J by 8 bases, with 13 bases between. The CDR3 sequence is 14 residues long. The CDR3 DNA sequence: TGTGCCAGCAGCTTAAATGGGAGGACGGAGCCCCAGCATTTT. Amino acids: CASSLNGRTEPQHF. Full variable domain (outside the CDR3, taken from reference TRBV7-2 and TRBJ1-5): GAGVSQSPSNKVTEKGKDVELRCDPISGHTALYWYRQSLGQGLEFLIYFQGNSAPDKSGLPSDRFSAERTGGSVSTLTIQRTQQEDSAVYLCASSLNGRTEPQHFGDGTRLSIL.

This clonotype has at least ten counts. The chain joins TRBV27 to TRBJ2-7; D is perhaps TRBD2 (6 bases). The germline gives CDR1 MNHEY, CDR2 SMNVEV (reference sequence). The V and J ends lost 5 bases and 6 bases respectively, with 17 bases between them. This CDR3 is 14 amino acids long. The DNA for the CDR3 is TGTGCCAGCAGTCCTATAGATGAAGCGGGCGAGCAGTACTTC. Its protein is CASSPIDEAGEQYF.

The chain combines TRBV20-1 with TRBJ2-3, with D perhaps assigned TRBD1 or TRBD2 (5 bases each). Germline CDR1 is DFQATT and CDR2 is SNEGSKA (reference sequence). CDR3 length: 13 residues. Trimming pared 6 bases from V and 0 bases from J, leaving 10 bases between. CDR3: CSARDLSTDTQYF. For the CDR3, the DNA is TGCAGTGCCAGGGACCTCAGCACAGATACGCAGTATTTT.

This clonotype was found a few times. J is TRBJ2-7 and V is TRBV20-1; 9 nucleotides align to TRBD2. Germline-derived CDR1 and CDR2 are DFQATT and SNEGSKA (reference sequence). This CDR3 has 16 residues. V was clipped by 0 bases and J by 4 bases; unmatched bases: 10. In DNA form, the CDR3 reads TGCAGTGCTAGAGAGTTCGGGACTAGCACACAGTACGAGCAGTACTTC. It specifies CSAREFGTSTQYEQYF.

Ten or more counts support this clonotype. This sequence joins TRBV7-9 and TRBJ1-3; D is uncertain. Trimming cost V 5 bases and J 9 bases, with 20 bases left between them. The CDR3 consists of 15 residues. CDR1 and CDR2 from the germline V gene are SEHNR and FQNEAQ (reference sequence). The CDR3 nucleotides are TGTGCCAGCAGCAAAACACCGGCCGTTGAGTCCACCATATATTTT. Protein sequence: CASSKTPAVESTIYF. The variable domain in full, with the rest retrieved from reference TRBV7-9 and TRBJ1-3, is DTGVSQNPRHKITKRGQNVTFRCDPISEHNRLYWYRQTLGQGPEFLTYFQNEAQLEKSRLLSDRFSAERPKGSFSTLEIQRTEQGDSAMYLCASSKTPAVESTIYFGEGSWLTVV.

This clonotype showed up many times. The V call is TRBV28, the J call TRBJ2-7; 7 nucleotides line up with TRBD2. The CDR3 is 14 amino acids. J was trimmed by 5 bases and V by 4 bases; bases with no gene match: 8. Per germline, CDR1 MDHEN and CDR2 SYDVKM. As DNA, the CDR3 is TGTGCCAGCAGTTCGGGGGGAGGGCCCAACGAGCAGTACTTC. This sequence encodes CASSSGGGPNEQYF. The full variable domain, with the rest looked up from reference TRBV28 and TRBJ2-7, is DVKVTQSSRYLVKRTGEKVFLECVQDMDHENMFWYRQDPGLGLRLIYFSYDVKMKEKGDIPEGYSVSREKKERFSLILESASTNQTSMYLCASSSGGGPNEQYFGPGTRLTVT.

This clonotype was detected ten times or more. The rearrangement joins TRBV5-4 to TRBJ2-7, with 11 bases aligning to TRBD2. CDR3 length equals 15 residues. V dropped 3 bases and J dropped 5; count of bases not matched to a gene: 7. Germline-derived CDR1 and CDR2 are SGHNT and YYREEE (reference sequence). CDR3 sequence: CASSSSSGRRNEQYF. CDR3 nucleotide sequence: TGTGCCAGCAGCTCCTCTAGCGGGAGGAGGAACGAGCAGTACTTC.

A few counts support this clonotype. The CDR3 sequence is CASSVVPDTEAFF. The CDR3 nucleotides read TGTGCCAGCAGCGTAGTCCCGGACACTGAAGCTTTCTTT. The chain couples TRBV9 to TRBJ1-1; D unresolved. CDR3 length equals 13 residues. The V end lost 0 bases, the J end lost 3 bases, and 6 bases lay between the germline ends. The germline V gene encodes CDR1 SGDLS and CDR2 YYNGEE.

This clonotype was picked up many times. The CDR3, as DNA: TGCAGTGCTAGAGATATCCAGCGGGAGAGAACCTACGAGCAGTACTTC. Residues: CSARDIQRERTYEQYF. V gene TRBV20-1 combines with J gene TRBJ2-7; 8 bases map to TRBD2. The junction had 9 bases not matched to a gene; V was cut back by 0 bases and J by 2 bases. Germline values: CDR1 DFQATT, CDR2 SNEGSKA (reference sequence). CDR3 length: 16 amino acids.

The chain couples TRBV3-1 to TRBJ2-2; TRBD2 matches 7 bases. Unmatched junction bases numbered 5, after V lost 4 bases and J lost 6 bases. The CDR3 is 14 residues long. CDR1 and CDR2 from the germline V gene are LGHDT and YNNKEL (reference sequence). CDR3 coding DNA: TGTGCCAGCAGCCCACTAGCGAATGCCGGGGAGCTGTTTTTT. Protein product: CASSPLANAGELFF.

This clonotype was picked up many times. V gene TRBV12-3 or TRBV12-4 combines with J gene TRBJ2-1; D may be TRBD2 (5 bases). With 1 base removed from V and 0 bases from J, the gap between germline ends came to 16 bases. This CDR3 is built from 18 residues. Written as DNA, the CDR3 is TGTGCCAGCAGTTTAGAATATTTGCCAGCGGCCTCCTACAATGAGCAGTTCTTC. Its protein product is CASSLEYLPAASYNEQFF.

This chain uses TRBV5-1 with TRBJ2-3, with 9 bases that match TRBD2. Trimming at V came to 4 bases and at J to 0 bases, leaving 6 bases not matched to a gene. The CDR3 sequence is 16 residues long. Looked up from germline, CDR1 is SGHRS and CDR2 is YFSETQ. CDR3 sequence (DNA): TGCGCCAGCAGCGGGATTCTAGCGGGGAGCACAGATACGCAGTATTTT. It is translated as CASSGILAGSTDTQYF.

J is TRBJ1-4 and V is TRBV7-9; D might be TRBD1 (6 bases). Germline V gene lookup returns CDR1 SEHNR and CDR2 FQNEAQ (reference sequence). The ends were cut back, 2 bases at V and 0 bases at J, with 16 bases in the middle. The length of the CDR3 is 18 residues. The DNA for the CDR3 is TGTGCCAGCAGCTTATCCTGGACAGTCCCGTCAACTAATGAAAAACTGTTTTTT. This translates into CASSLSWTVPSTNEKLFF.

This clonotype was recorded at least ten times. The chain employs TRBV10-3 and TRBJ1-6; D is ambiguous. The CDR3 is made up of 16 amino acids. Trimming removed 10 bases from V and 4 bases from J, with 20 bases in between. CDR1 is ENHRY, CDR2 SYGVKD, per germline. CDR3 DNA sequence: TGTGCCACCCAGAGACACACACCCGAATATAATTCACCCCTCCACTTT. It specifies CATQRHTPEYNSPLHF.

The CDR3 DNA reads TGTGCCAGCAGTAAGGACGGACGTGAAGCTTTCTTT. Its translation: CASSKDGREAFF. This chain uses TRBV28 with TRBJ1-1; D not resolved. Deletions cut 5 bases from V and 7 bases from J, with 11 bases between. The germline V gene encodes CDR1 MDHEN and CDR2 SYDVKM. CDR3 length: 12 amino acids.

The sample holds many counts of this clonotype. J is TRBJ2-3 and V is TRBV4-1; D is unresolved. Germline V gene sequence: CDR1 MGHRA, CDR2 YSYEKL. The CDR3 length is 11 residues. Trimming pared 4 bases from V and 6 bases from J, leaving 5 bases between. As DNA, the CDR3 is TGCGCCAGCAGCCGACTTGATACGCAGTATTTT. This gives the protein CASSRLDTQYF.

At least ten counts were recorded for this clonotype. This chain connects TRBV20-1 to TRBJ2-1, with TRBD2 matching over 8 bases. V trimming: 1 base; J trimming: 10 bases; junction bases outside the gene matches: 12. Germline values: CDR1 DFQATT, CDR2 SNEGSKA (reference sequence). The CDR3 is made up of 15 amino acids. Here the CDR3 reads CSARGGLGPAEEQFF. As DNA, the CDR3 is TGCAGTGCTAGAGGGGGACTAGGGCCTGCGGAAGAGCAGTTCTTC.

This clonotype was found many times. This sequence joins TRBV20-1 and TRBJ1-5; TRBD1 might be the D (5 bases). The CDR3 has 15 residues. The V gene's germline CDR1 is DFQATT and CDR2 SNEGSKA (reference sequence). The V gene lost 0 bases and the J gene lost 6 bases, with 15 bases spanning the gap. The CDR3 nucleotides are TGCAGTGCTAGAGATCCGTGGGCCGGGGGTCAGCCCCAGCATTTT. Encoded protein: CSARDPWAGGQPQHF.

This clonotype was counted ten times or more. V and J are TRBV20-1 and TRBJ2-7; unclear D gene. V was clipped by 6 bases and J by 2 bases, with 14 bases between them. The CDR3 totals 13 residues. Germline-derived CDR1 and CDR2 are DFQATT and SNEGSKA (reference sequence). This CDR3 is CSASDGLTYEQYF. CDR3 sequence (DNA): TGCAGTGCCTCGGACGGATTGACCTACGAGCAGTACTTC.

Only a few counts were recorded for this clonotype. The gene calls are TRBV6-6 and TRBJ2-3; 7 bases match TRBD2. The CDR3 is 16 amino acids. Germline CDR1 MNHNY, CDR2 SVGAGI (reference sequence). Losses at the gene ends were 2 bases for V and 4 bases for J; bases not matched to a gene: 9. For the CDR3, the DNA is TGTGCCAGCAGTTACACGGCGGGAGTAGGGGCAGATACGCAGTATTTT. Amino acid sequence: CASSYTAGVGADTQYF.

This clonotype was counted only a few times. The genes are TRBV13 and TRBJ2-5; 8 bases match TRBD2. The CDR3 loop spans 14 amino acids. Germline V gives CDR1 PRHDT, CDR2 FYEKMQ (reference sequence). Trimming removed 5 bases from V and 4 bases from J; junction bases left unmatched: 6. The CDR3 loop reads CASSPILAGETQYF. In DNA, the CDR3 is TGTGCCAGCAGCCCGATTCTAGCGGGAGAGACCCAGTACTTC.